This T cell receptor (beta chain) was captured by sequencing in a study of cytomegalovirus exposure and HLA in healthy donors. Primers for the PCR totalled 60 Vbeta and 13 Jbeta. Assay used: immunoSEQ multiplex PCR; TCRdb lists only in-frame clones, some missing. The table lists around 59,000 clones, under 90% of them singletons. CDR1 is SGDLS, CDR2 YYNGEE, per germline. The CDR3 totals 17 residues. The V gene end was trimmed by 4 bases and the J gene end by 3 bases; junction bases not matched to a gene: 10. V gene TRBV9 combines with J gene TRBJ2-1, with 10 bases that match TRBD2. Sequenced material: PBMCs. This clonotype originated in a woman aged 40 to 55 in good health and CMV-seronegative. CDR3 loop: CASSPRGSSGSYNEQFF. In DNA, the CDR3 is TGTGCCAGCAGCCCTAGGGGGTCTAGCGGGAGCTACAATGAGCAGTTCTTC.